The present TCR beta chain was sequenced within a study of blood T cell repertoires in COVID-19 (dated by TCRdb to 2018 to 2020). Background on the whole study: Samples from collaborators originated in the United States, Italy and Spain and spanned both the acute and convalescent phases of COVID-19. The prospective study material was composed of cDNA or gDNA derived from T cells, B-cell-depleted T cells, or PBMCs. Deeply sampled blood TCRbeta repertoires from subjects exposed to, actively infected with, or recovered from COVID-19 were included in the dataset. The repertoires were made available in a free public database intended to serve as a resource for research on the immune response to SARS-CoV-2. The samples were drawn from two sources: the first 160 participants of the ongoing ImmuneRACE study, and 1,254 subjects contributed by 6 global collaborators. The sample metadata nearly always contained a de-identified subject ID, COVID-19 status, age in years and sex. Where available, HLA class I and class II types were taken from metadata supplied by the sample provider and were not determined by assay-based typing. What the work shows at the level of the full study, not this receptor alone: How much clinical and demographic metadata was included differed by source and by participant, and the metadata was provided uncurated.

TCRbeta CDR3 regions were amplified from genomic DNA by means of the immunoSEQ Assay, a bias-controlled multiplex PCR. In the authors' own workflow: The number of nucleated cells in each sample was estimated by amplification of reference gene primers within the assay. To quantify the absolute abundance of each unique TCRbeta CDR3 rearrangement, sequence reads were collapsed and filtered. Productive Simpson clonality was computed per sample as the square root of Simpson's diversity index over productive rearrangements. The clones in this table, taken by TCRdb from immuneACCESS, are in-frame only. Not every clone is retained; where verified, under half of the shortfall comes from an unresolved V gene, and the cause of the rest is unknown. V and J calls and clone size are given by that table; D and trimming were obtained from the DNA. This sample is represented by approximately 130,000 clones; around 82% of them were singletons. Jointly, the top ten make up roughly an eighth of the sample.

As concerns this clone: Its antigen is not yet known. No clone much larger than this one lies a single base away; base qualities are absent.

Collaborating institutions collected whole blood in K2EDTA tubes following their own protocols. For TCRbeta analysis, collaborator samples were shipped as frozen whole blood, as isolated PBMCs, or as DNA extracted from either sample type. This sequence originates from a human donor in a cohort sampled during active COVID-19. Input material: peripheral blood.

In nucleotide form, the sequence is TGTGCCAGCAGATCAGGACAGGGACGGAGCTACACCTTC. This translates into CASRSGQGRSYTF. The sequence joins TRBV5-5 to TRBJ1-2, with 8 bases in between that match TRBD1. CDR1 and CDR2 are drawn from the germline V gene (reference sequence): SGHKS, YYEKEE. Reading from cysteine to phenylalanine, the CDR3 counts 13 amino acids. The retained sequence is limited to the CDR3, 39 bases, with the frame set at the first base. Germline trimming amounts to 5 bases on V and 9 bases on J, with 9 as the count of junction bases outside the gene matches.